One T cell receptor (beta chain) is described in this entry. This sample was taken from a study of blood T cell repertoires in COVID-19. Study in general: The United States, Italy and Spain supplied acute and convalescent COVID-19 samples. T cells, B-cell-depleted T cells, or PBMCs supplied cDNA or gDNA.

Study processing details: Amplification from reference gene primers served as the basis for estimated nucleated cell counts. Assay used: immunoSEQ multiplex PCR; TCRdb lists only in-frame clones, some missing. V, J and clone size were drawn from that table, and D and trimming were deduced from the DNA. The sample consists of a few hundred thousand clones, around 87% of them appearing once. The clonotype was recovered from a woman aged 45-65 years with acute or convalescent COVID-19. Sequenced: peripheral blood.

CDR3 coding DNA: TGTGCCACCAGTGACCCGGGATTTCAAGGGGGCTACACCTTC. Protein: CATSDPGFQGGYTF. The rearrangement uses TRBV24-1 and TRBJ1-2; D gene uncertain. Between the trimmed V and J ends, which lost 4 bases and 8 bases, there was a span of 16 bases. Germline V lookup: CDR1 KGHDR, CDR2 SFDVKD. The CDR3 is made up of 14 amino acids.